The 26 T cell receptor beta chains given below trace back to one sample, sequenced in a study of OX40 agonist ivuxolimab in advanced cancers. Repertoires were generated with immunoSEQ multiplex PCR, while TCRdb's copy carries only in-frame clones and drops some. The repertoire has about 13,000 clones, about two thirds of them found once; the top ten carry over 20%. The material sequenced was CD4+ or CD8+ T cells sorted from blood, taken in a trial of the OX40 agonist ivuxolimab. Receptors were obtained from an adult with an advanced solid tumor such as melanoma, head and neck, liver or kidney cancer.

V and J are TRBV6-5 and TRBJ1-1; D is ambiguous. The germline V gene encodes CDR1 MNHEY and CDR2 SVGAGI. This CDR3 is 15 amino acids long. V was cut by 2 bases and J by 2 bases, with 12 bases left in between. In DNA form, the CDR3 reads TGTGCCAGCAGTTACCGGATAGTTGGTAACACTGAAGCTTTCTTT. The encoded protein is CASSYRIVGNTEAFF.

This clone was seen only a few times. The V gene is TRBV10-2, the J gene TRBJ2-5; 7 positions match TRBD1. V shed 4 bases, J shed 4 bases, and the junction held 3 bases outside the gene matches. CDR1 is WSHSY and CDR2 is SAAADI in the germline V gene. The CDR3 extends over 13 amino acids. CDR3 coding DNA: TGCGCCAGCAGTGCGACAGGGCCAGAGACCCAGTACTTC. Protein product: CASSATGPETQYF.

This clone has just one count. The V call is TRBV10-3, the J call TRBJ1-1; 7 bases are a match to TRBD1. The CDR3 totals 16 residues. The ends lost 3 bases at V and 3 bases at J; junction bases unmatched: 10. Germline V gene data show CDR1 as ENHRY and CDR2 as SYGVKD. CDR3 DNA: TGTGCCATCAGTGAACTACCGACAGGGAGGGACACTGAAGCTTTCTTT. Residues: CAISELPTGRDTEAFF.

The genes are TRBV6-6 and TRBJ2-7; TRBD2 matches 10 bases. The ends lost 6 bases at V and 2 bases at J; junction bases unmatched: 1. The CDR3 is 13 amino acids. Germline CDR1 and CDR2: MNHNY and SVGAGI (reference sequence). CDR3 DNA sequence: TGTGCCAGCAGCGGACTAGCGGCCTACGAGCAGTACTTC. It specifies CASSGLAAYEQYF.

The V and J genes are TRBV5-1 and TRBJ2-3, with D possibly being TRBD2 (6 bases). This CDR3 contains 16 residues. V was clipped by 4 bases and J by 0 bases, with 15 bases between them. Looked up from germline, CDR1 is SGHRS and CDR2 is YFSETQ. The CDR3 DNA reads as TGCGCCAGCAGCCCCCTGCGGGACGATAGCACAGATACGCAGTATTTT. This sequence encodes CASSPLRDDSTDTQYF.

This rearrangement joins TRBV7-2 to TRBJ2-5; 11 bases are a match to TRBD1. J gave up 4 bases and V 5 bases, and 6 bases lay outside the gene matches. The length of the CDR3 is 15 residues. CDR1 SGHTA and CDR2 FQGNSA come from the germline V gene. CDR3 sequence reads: CASSERTGGIETQYF. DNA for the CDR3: TGTGCCAGCAGCGAAAGGACAGGGGGCATAGAGACCCAGTACTTC.

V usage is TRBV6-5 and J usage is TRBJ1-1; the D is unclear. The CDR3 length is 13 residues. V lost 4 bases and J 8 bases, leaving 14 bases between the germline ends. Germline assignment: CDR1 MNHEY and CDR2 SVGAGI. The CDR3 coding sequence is TGTGCCAGCAGTTCCCTAGGACGATCCGAAGCTTTCTTT. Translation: CASSSLGRSEAFF.

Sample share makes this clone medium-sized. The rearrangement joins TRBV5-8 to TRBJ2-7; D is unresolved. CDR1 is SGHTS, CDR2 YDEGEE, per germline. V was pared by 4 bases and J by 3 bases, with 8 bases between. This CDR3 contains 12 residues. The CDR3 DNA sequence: TGTGCCAGCAGCCGGAACATCTACGAGCAGTACTTC. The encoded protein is CASSRNIYEQYF.

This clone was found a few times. CDR3: CASSLGAGGRHEQFF. The CDR3 nucleotides are TGTGCCAGCAGCTTAGGAGCGGGAGGGAGGCATGAGCAGTTCTTC. The rearrangement uses TRBV7-2 and TRBJ2-1; TRBD2 matches 10 bases. With 1 base clipped from V and 8 bases from J, the junction kept 5 bases outside the gene matches. This CDR3 comprises 15 residues. CDR1 and CDR2 from the germline V gene are SGHTA and FQGNSA. Combining the CDR3 with reference TRBV7-2 and TRBJ2-1 gives the whole variable domain GAGVSQSPSNKVTEKGKDVELRCDPISGHTALYWYRQSLGQGLEFLIYFQGNSAPDKSGLPSDRFSAERTGGSVSTLTIQRTQQEDSAVYLCASSLGAGGRHEQFFGPGTRLTVL.

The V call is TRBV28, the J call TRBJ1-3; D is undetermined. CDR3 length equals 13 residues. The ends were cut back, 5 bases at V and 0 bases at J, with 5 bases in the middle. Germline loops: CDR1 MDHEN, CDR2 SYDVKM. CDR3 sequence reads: CASSRNSGNTIYF. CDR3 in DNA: TGTGCCAGCAGTCGAAACTCTGGAAACACCATATATTTT.

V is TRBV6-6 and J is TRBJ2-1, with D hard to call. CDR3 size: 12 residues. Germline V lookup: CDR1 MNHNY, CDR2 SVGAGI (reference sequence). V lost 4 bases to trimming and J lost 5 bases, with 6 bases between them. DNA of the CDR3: TGTGCCAGCAGTTGGAGCCACAATGAGCAGTTCTTC. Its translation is CASSWSHNEQFF.

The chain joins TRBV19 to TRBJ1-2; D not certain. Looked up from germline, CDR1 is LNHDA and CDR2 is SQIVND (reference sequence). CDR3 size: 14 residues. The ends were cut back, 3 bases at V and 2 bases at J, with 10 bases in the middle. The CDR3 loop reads CASSMDGLNYGYTF. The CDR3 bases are TGTGCCAGTAGTATGGATGGGTTAAACTATGGCTACACCTTC.

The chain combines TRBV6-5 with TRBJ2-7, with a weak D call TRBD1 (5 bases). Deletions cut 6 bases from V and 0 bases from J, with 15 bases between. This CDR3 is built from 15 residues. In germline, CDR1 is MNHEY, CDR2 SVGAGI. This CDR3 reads CASSRDSASSYEQYF. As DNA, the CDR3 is TGTGCCAGCAGCCGCGACAGCGCAAGCTCCTACGAGCAGTACTTC.

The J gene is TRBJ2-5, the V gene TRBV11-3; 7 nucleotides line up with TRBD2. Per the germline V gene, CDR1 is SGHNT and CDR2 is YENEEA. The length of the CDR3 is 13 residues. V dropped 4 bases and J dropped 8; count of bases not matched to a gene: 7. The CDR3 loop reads CASSSGTKDTQYF. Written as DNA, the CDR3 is TGTGCCAGCAGCTCCGGGACTAAGGATACCCAGTACTTC.

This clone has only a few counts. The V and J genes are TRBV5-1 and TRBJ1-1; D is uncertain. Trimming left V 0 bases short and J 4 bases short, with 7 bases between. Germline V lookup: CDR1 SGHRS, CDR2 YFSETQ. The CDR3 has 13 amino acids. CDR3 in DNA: TGCGCCAGCAGCTTGGGCCCCGCCACTGAAGCTTTCTTT. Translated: CASSLGPATEAFF.

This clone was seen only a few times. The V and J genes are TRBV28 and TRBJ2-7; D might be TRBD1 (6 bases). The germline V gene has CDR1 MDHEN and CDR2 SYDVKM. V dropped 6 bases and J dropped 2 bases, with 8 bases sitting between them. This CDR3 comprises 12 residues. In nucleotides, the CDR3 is TGTGCCAGCAGACAGGGAACCTACGAGCAGTACTTC. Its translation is CASRQGTYEQYF.

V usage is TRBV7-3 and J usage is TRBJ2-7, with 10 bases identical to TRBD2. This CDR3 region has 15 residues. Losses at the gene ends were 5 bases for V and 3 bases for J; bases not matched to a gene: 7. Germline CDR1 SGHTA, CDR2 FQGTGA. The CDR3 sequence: CASSPTSGTDYEQYF. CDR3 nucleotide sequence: TGTGCCAGCAGCCCCACTAGCGGGACGGACTACGAGCAGTACTTC.

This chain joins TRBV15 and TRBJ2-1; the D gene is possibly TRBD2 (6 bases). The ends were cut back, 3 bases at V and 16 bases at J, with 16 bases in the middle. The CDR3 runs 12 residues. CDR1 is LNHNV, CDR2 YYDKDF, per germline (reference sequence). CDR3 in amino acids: CATSRDFAGYFF. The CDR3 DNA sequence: TGTGCCACCAGCAGGGATTTTGCGGGATATTTCTTC.

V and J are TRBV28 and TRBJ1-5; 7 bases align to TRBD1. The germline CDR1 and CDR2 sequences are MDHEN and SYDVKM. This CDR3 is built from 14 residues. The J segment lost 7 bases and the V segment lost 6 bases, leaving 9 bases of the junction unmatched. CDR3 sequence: CASSSDREIQPQHF. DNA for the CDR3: TGTGCCAGCAGCTCCGACAGGGAGATACAGCCCCAGCATTTT. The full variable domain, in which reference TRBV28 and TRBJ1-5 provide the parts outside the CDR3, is DVKVTQSSRYLVKRTGEKVFLECVQDMDHENMFWYRQDPGLGLRLIYFSYDVKMKEKGDIPEGYSVSREKKERFSLILESASTNQTSMYLCASSSDREIQPQHFGDGTRLSIL.

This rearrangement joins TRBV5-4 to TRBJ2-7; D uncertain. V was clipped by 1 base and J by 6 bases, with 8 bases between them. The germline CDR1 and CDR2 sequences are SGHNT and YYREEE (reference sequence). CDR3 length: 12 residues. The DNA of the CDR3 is TGTGCCAGCAGCTTGCTATCTAGCGAGCAGTACTTC. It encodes CASSLLSSEQYF.

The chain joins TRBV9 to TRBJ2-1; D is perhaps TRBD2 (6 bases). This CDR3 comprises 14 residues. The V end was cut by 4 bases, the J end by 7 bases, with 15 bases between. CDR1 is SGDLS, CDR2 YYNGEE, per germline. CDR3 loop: CASSPTSKGNEQFF. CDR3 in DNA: TGTGCCAGCAGCCCGACTAGTAAAGGTAATGAGCAGTTCTTC. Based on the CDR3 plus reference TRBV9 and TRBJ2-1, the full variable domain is DSGVTQTPKHLITATGQRVTLRCSPRSGDLSVYWYQQSLDQGLQFLIQYYNGEERAKGNILERFSAQQFPDLHSELNLSSLELGDSALYFCASSPTSKGNEQFFGPGTRLTVL.

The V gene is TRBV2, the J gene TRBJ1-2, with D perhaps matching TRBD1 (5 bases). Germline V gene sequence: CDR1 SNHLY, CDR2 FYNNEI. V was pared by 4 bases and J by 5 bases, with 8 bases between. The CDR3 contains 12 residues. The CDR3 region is CASSASGYGYTF. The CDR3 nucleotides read TGTGCCAGCAGTGCTTCAGGGTATGGCTACACCTTC.

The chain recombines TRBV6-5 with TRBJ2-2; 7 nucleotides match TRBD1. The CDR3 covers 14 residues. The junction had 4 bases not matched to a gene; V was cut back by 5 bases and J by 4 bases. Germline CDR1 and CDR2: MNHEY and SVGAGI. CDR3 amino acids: CASSRDRTTGELFF. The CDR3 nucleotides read TGTGCCAGCAGTAGGGACAGAACCACCGGGGAGCTGTTTTTT.

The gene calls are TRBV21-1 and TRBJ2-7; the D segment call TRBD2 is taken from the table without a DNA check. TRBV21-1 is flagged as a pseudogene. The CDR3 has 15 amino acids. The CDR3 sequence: CASSNKGLALYEQYF. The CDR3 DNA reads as TGTGCCAGCAGCAACAAGGGACTAGCGTTGTACGAGCAGTACTTC.

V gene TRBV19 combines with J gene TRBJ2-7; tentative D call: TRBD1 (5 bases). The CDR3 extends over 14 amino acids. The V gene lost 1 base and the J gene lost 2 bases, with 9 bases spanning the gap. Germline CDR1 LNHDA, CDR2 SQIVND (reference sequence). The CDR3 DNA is TGTGCCAGTAGTATAGTATCAGGGACCTACGAGCAGTACTTC. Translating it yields CASSIVSGTYEQYF.

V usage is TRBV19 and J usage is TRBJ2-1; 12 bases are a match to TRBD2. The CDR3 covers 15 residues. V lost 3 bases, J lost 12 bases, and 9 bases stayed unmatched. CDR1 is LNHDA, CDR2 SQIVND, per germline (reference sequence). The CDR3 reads CASSISLTSGSGQFF. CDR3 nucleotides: TGTGCCAGTAGTATTTCCCTGACTAGCGGGAGTGGGCAGTTCTTC.